This TCR beta chain was recovered during a study of blood T cell repertoires in COVID-19. TCRdb keeps only in-frame clones here, not all; method: immunoSEQ multiplex PCR. Of under 250,000 clones in the sample, roughly 90% were seen once. V lost 1 base to trimming and J lost 0 bases, with 10 bases between them. Per germline, CDR1 SGHNT and CDR2 YENEEA. The CDR3 has 15 residues. Source material: peripheral blood. The rearrangement uses TRBV11-3 and TRBJ2-7, with a weak D call TRBD2 (5 bases). This TCR derives from a man between 60 and 70 years old with acute or convalescent COVID-19. The CDR3 region is CASSLVSGSSYEQYF. CDR3 bases: TGTGCCAGCAGCTTAGTTAGTGGGAGCTCCTACGAGCAGTACTTC.